What follows are 32 T cell receptor beta chains derived from one specimen sequenced in a study of blood T cell repertoires in COVID-19. TCRdb's table, derived via immunoSEQ multiplex PCR, lists solely in-frame clones and lacks some. The repertoire consists of over 55,000 clones, with 84% occurring once and the leading ten covering more than 7%. Sequenced: peripheral blood. Source of these receptors: a man aged 45 to 65 with active COVID-19.

The chain employs TRBV2 and TRBJ2-1, with 11 bases that match TRBD2. V was pared by 6 bases and J by 8 bases, with 9 bases of the junction left unmatched. CDR1 SNHLY and CDR2 FYNNEI come from the germline V gene. The CDR3 covers 15 residues. CDR3 in amino acids: CASRSSGRASDEQFF. DNA for the CDR3: TGTGCCAGCAGAAGTAGCGGGAGGGCCTCCGATGAGCAGTTCTTC.

CDR3 in DNA: TGTGCCAGCACCTACGTAGGGGGCATAAACACTGAAGCTTTCTTT. Translated: CASTYVGGINTEAFF. The chain has TRBV6-5 and TRBJ1-1; 7 bases map to TRBD1. This CDR3 region has 15 residues. The germline V gene encodes CDR1 MNHEY and CDR2 SVGAGI. With V trimmed by 7 bases and J by 2 bases, 10 bases remained unmatched.

This chain links TRBV19 with TRBJ2-7; tentatively, D is TRBD1 (6 bases). The ends were cut back, 3 bases at V and 3 bases at J, with 27 bases in the middle. The CDR3 loop spans 19 amino acids. CDR1 is LNHDA, CDR2 SQIVND, per germline (reference sequence). The CDR3 DNA is TGTGCCAGTAGTATTTATATCGGTCAGGACAGACGGGACAACTACGAGCAGTACTTC. Translated: CASSIYIGQDRRDNYEQYF. Full variable domain (outside the CDR3, taken from reference TRBV19 and TRBJ2-7): DGGITQSPKYLFRKEGQNVTLSCEQNLNHDAMYWYRQDPGQGLRLIYYSQIVNDFQKGDIAEGYSVSREKKESFPLTVTSAQKNPTAFYLCASSIYIGQDRRDNYEQYFGPGTRLTVT.

In the case of this clone: A read error may account for a junction end that differs from germline. This specimen includes other DNA sequences encoding the same CDR3. The V and J genes are TRBV15 and TRBJ1-2; D uncertain. This CDR3 has 14 residues. The germline V gene encodes CDR1 LNHNV and CDR2 YYDKDF (reference sequence). For the CDR3, the DNA is TGTGCCACCAGCAGAGAGGCAGCGGCCTATGGCTACACCTTT. Translation: CATSREAAAYGYTF.

The chain links TRBV29-1 to TRBJ2-3; 9 bases align to TRBD2. This CDR3 spans 12 amino acids. The V gene end was trimmed by 5 bases and the J gene end by 15 bases; junction bases not matched to a gene: 12. Germline CDR1 reads SQVTM; CDR2 reads ANQGSEA. The CDR3 protein is CSVPQEREEGYF. The CDR3 coding sequence is TGCAGCGTTCCCCAGGAGCGGGAGGAGGGATATTTT.

This chain connects TRBV5-1 to TRBJ1-1; D not certain. Germline V gene data show CDR1 as SGHRS and CDR2 as YFSETQ. This CDR3 is built from 19 residues. Trimming pared 0 bases from V and 5 bases from J, leaving 26 bases between. CDR3 sequence (DNA): TGCGCCAGCAGCTTGGCCGGCGCCGGAGGAGGGATGTGGGGTACTGAAGCTTTCTTT. Protein sequence: CASSLAGAGGGMWGTEAFF.

V gene TRBV6-5 combines with J gene TRBJ1-2; the match to TRBD1 covers 8 bases. The ends lost 6 bases at V and 9 bases at J; junction bases unmatched: 15. This CDR3 is built from 15 residues. Germline V lookup: CDR1 MNHEY, CDR2 SVGAGI. In DNA form, the CDR3 reads TGTGCCAGCAGCCCGGAGGGGCAGGGGGCGAGGAGCTACACCTTC. This encodes CASSPEGQGARSYTF.

The V and J genes are TRBV15 and TRBJ2-7, with TRBD2 identical over 8 bases. Germline V CDR1 and CDR2: LNHNV, YYDKDF (reference sequence). The junction had 5 bases not matched to a gene; V was cut back by 1 base and J by 0 bases. The CDR3 consists of 16 residues. In nucleotides, the CDR3 is TGTGCCACCAGCAGAGCCCGAGCGGGAGTCTCCTACGAGCAGTACTTC. Amino acid sequence: CATSRARAGVSYEQYF.

The V gene is TRBV5-6, the J gene TRBJ2-1; TRBD1 matches 8 bases. The junction had 6 bases not matched to a gene; V was cut back by 4 bases and J by 6 bases. Looked up from germline, CDR1 is SGHDT and CDR2 is YYEEEE. This CDR3 comprises 14 residues. The DNA of the CDR3 is TGTGCCAGCAGCCGTGACAGGGGTGCCAATGAGCAGTTCTTC. The encoded protein is CASSRDRGANEQFF.

This sequence joins TRBV6-5 and TRBJ2-5; 8 bases fit TRBD1. Germline lookup yields CDR1 MNHEY and CDR2 SVGAGI. V was pared by 0 bases and J by 4 bases, with 4 bases of the junction left unmatched. The CDR3 runs to 15 residues. CDR3 nucleotide sequence: TGTGCCAGCAGTTACTCGCGCCAGGGGGCAGAGACCCAGTACTTC. Protein product: CASSYSRQGAETQYF.

CDR3 in amino acids: CASRGQGRSYNSPLHF. The CDR3 DNA reads TGTGCCAGCAGAGGACAGGGGCGCTCCTATAATTCACCCCTCCACTTT. This chain joins TRBV2 and TRBJ1-6, with TRBD1 identical over 9 bases. Germline CDR1 is SNHLY and CDR2 is FYNNEI. The CDR3 consists of 16 residues. After removal of 6 bases from V and 0 bases from J, the junction contained 3 bases not matched to a gene.

This chain joins TRBV4-1 and TRBJ2-1, with D possibly matching TRBD1 (5 bases). The length of the CDR3 is 14 residues. The germline gives CDR1 MGHRA, CDR2 YSYEKL. The V and J ends lost 3 bases and 8 bases respectively, with 14 bases between them. CDR3 nucleotide sequence: TGCGCCAGCAGCCACGGGCTCGGCAGGGATGAGCAGTTCTTC. Translated, it gives CASSHGLGRDEQFF.

The chain joins TRBV3-1 (or the pseudogene TRBV3-2) to TRBJ2-1; 8 bases line up with TRBD1. V dropped 6 bases and J dropped 4; count of bases not matched to a gene: 8. This CDR3 has 15 amino acids. Germline assignment: CDR1 LGHDT and CDR2 YNNKEL (reference sequence). The CDR3: CASSPRTGIYNEQFF. Here the CDR3 DNA reads TGTGCCAGCAGTCCGAGGACAGGGATTTACAATGAGCAGTTCTTC.

The V and J genes are TRBV28 and TRBJ1-4, with D possibly TRBD1 on 6 matching bases. CDR3 size: 13 residues. Germline values: CDR1 MDHEN, CDR2 SYDVKM. Trimming took off 8 bases at V and 5 bases at J, with 12 bases between the two ends. This chain's CDR3 is CASGQGKNEKLFF. CDR3 bases: TGTGCCAGCGGGCAGGGGAAGAATGAAAAACTGTTTTTT. Drawing the rest from reference TRBV28 and TRBJ1-4, the complete variable domain is DVKVTQSSRYLVKRTGEKVFLECVQDMDHENMFWYRQDPGLGLRLIYFSYDVKMKEKGDIPEGYSVSREKKERFSLILESASTNQTSMYLCASGQGKNEKLFFGSGTQLSVL.

The CDR3 loop is CASSPHLANTEAFF. CDR3 nucleotide sequence: TGTGCCAGCAGCCCCCATTTGGCGAACACTGAAGCTTTCTTT. The chain has TRBV3-1 (or the pseudogene TRBV3-2) and TRBJ1-1; D is unclear. This CDR3 has 14 amino acids. V gave up 4 bases and J gave up 1 base, with 10 bases separating them. Germline values: CDR1 LGHDT, CDR2 YNNKEL (reference sequence).

V is TRBV19 and J is TRBJ2-3; weak D call: TRBD2 (6 bases). From germline, CDR1 is LNHDA and CDR2 SQIVND (reference sequence). Deletions cut 0 bases from V and 7 bases from J, with 20 bases between. The CDR3 runs 17 residues. This CDR3 reads CASSIDPPVGGANTQYF. DNA of the CDR3: TGTGCCAGTAGTATAGATCCCCCGGTCGGAGGGGCGAATACGCAGTATTTT.

In the case of this clone: The same CDR3 also results from other DNA sequences found in this sample. The chain carries TRBV11-3 and TRBJ2-2, with D hard to call. The V and J ends lost 1 base and 4 bases respectively, with 4 bases between them. This CDR3 has 13 residues. CDR1 SGHNT and CDR2 YENEEA come from the germline V gene. The CDR3 spells CASSLAVTGELFF. The CDR3 bases are TGTGCCAGCAGCTTAGCGGTCACCGGGGAGCTGTTTTTT.

Only a few counts were recorded for this clone. The chain carries TRBV10-1 and TRBJ1-6; no clear D. The length of the CDR3 is 13 residues. Germline V gives CDR1 WNHNN, CDR2 SYGVQD (reference sequence). V lost 4 bases and J lost 4, with 5 bases in between. The CDR3 nucleotides are TGCGCCAGCAGTGCAGGTTATAATTCACCCCTCCACTTT. It specifies CASSAGYNSPLHF.

The sample holds one count of this clone. The V gene is TRBV9, the J gene TRBJ2-1; no reliable D call. V was trimmed by 1 base and J by 0 bases, leaving 8 bases between them. In germline, CDR1 is SGDLS, CDR2 YYNGEE. The CDR3 loop spans 15 amino acids. In DNA, the CDR3 is TGTGCCAGCAGCGTAATGGAGAGCTCCTACAATGAGCAGTTCTTC. This encodes CASSVMESSYNEQFF.

The CDR3, as DNA: TGTGCCAGCAGTCCCTCCTCCTACGAGCAGTACTTC. Translated: CASSPSSYEQYF. The V and J genes are TRBV27 and TRBJ2-7, with D hard to call. The germline gives CDR1 MNHEY, CDR2 SMNVEV (reference sequence). V was cut by 5 bases and J by 0 bases, with 5 bases left in between. The length of the CDR3 is 12 residues.

V and J are TRBV7-9 and TRBJ2-3, with D perhaps TRBD2 (6 bases). The CDR3 totals 14 residues. Germline V gives CDR1 SEHNR, CDR2 FQNEAQ (reference sequence). V was shortened by 8 bases and J by 2 bases, with 14 bases between the two germline ends. The CDR3 spells CASLGLSLTDTQYF. In DNA form, the CDR3 reads TGTGCCAGCCTAGGACTAAGCCTCACAGATACGCAGTATTTT.

This clone was picked up one time. The chain has TRBV6-5 and TRBJ2-2; 11 nucleotides line up with TRBD1. CDR3 size: 14 residues. Germline assignment: CDR1 MNHEY and CDR2 SVGAGI. With V trimmed by 7 bases and J by 7 bases, 5 bases remained unmatched. CDR3 amino acids: CASTGQGAIGELFF. The CDR3 DNA follows: TGTGCCAGCACCGGACAGGGGGCTATCGGGGAGCTGTTTTTT.

This clone was seen only a few times. CDR3 amino acids: CASSVTGDSYNEQFF. The CDR3 nucleotides are TGTGCCAGCAGCGTCACAGGAGACTCCTACAATGAGCAGTTCTTC. V usage is TRBV9 and J usage is TRBJ2-1; D possibly corresponds to TRBD1 (5 bases). The V gene lost 2 bases and the J gene lost 0 bases, with 9 bases spanning the gap. Germline V CDR1 and CDR2: SGDLS, YYNGEE. This CDR3 contains 15 residues. Looking up the rest from reference TRBV9 and TRBJ2-1 gives the full variable domain: DSGVTQTPKHLITATGQRVTLRCSPRSGDLSVYWYQQSLDQGLQFLIQYYNGEERAKGNILERFSAQQFPDLHSELNLSSLELGDSALYFCASSVTGDSYNEQFFGPGTRLTVL.

V usage is TRBV27 and J usage is TRBJ1-2; 9 bases are a match to TRBD1. CDR3 size: 14 residues. The germline gives CDR1 MNHEY, CDR2 SMNVEV (reference sequence). The trim removed 5 bases at V and 5 bases at J, leaving 6 bases unmatched. The CDR3 here is CASSRTGVRYGYTF. The CDR3 nucleotides read TGTGCCAGCAGTAGGACAGGGGTGAGATATGGCTACACCTTC.

The chain is built from TRBV19 and TRBJ2-7, with D possibly being TRBD2 (5 bases). The germline V gene encodes CDR1 LNHDA and CDR2 SQIVND (reference sequence). This CDR3 is built from 14 residues. Trimming shortened V by 3 bases and J by 7 bases, and 16 bases separated the two germline ends. This CDR3 reads CASSIRGVPTEQYF. CDR3 DNA: TGTGCCAGTAGTATCCGGGGAGTTCCTACGGAGCAGTACTTC.

This clone occurred once. The J gene is TRBJ2-5, the V gene TRBV14; TRBD1 is a possible D gene (7 bases). The V end lost 1 base, the J end lost 5 bases, and 14 bases lay between the germline ends. The CDR3 is 15 residues long. Germline values: CDR1 SGHDN, CDR2 FVKESK. Here the CDR3 DNA reads TGTGCCAGCAGCCAAGCTCAGGGGGGTCGGGAGACCCAGTACTTC. This translates into CASSQAQGGRETQYF.

This clone was recorded a few times. This rearrangement joins TRBV2 to TRBJ2-3, with TRBD2 matching 11 bases. From germline, CDR1 is SNHLY and CDR2 FYNNEI. The V and J ends lost 6 bases and 2 bases, in that order; junction bases with no gene match: 4. This CDR3 has 15 residues. CDR3 residues: CASSGTSGDTDTQYF. The CDR3 coding sequence is TGTGCCAGCAGCGGGACTAGCGGTGACACAGATACGCAGTATTTT.

The chain is built from TRBV7-2 and TRBJ1-1; no clear D. Trimming cost V 4 bases and J 6 bases, with 15 bases left between them. CDR1 and CDR2 from the germline V gene are SGHTA and FQGNSA. The length of the CDR3 is 14 residues. CDR3 residues: CASSSYQAWAEAFF. DNA of the CDR3: TGTGCCAGCAGCTCATATCAGGCATGGGCTGAAGCTTTCTTT.

The chain's CDR3 is CASSGRRAGGSGTGELFF. The CDR3 DNA reads TGTGCCAGCAGCGGGCGAAGGGCAGGGGGCAGTGGCACCGGGGAGCTGTTTTTT. The rearrangement uses TRBV9 and TRBJ2-2, with 8 bases aligning to TRBD1. Trimming took 3 bases from V and 4 from J; bases not matched to a gene: 14. This CDR3 has 18 residues. The germline gives CDR1 SGDLS, CDR2 YYNGEE.

The chain combines TRBV30 with TRBJ2-1; 8 bases match TRBD2. The CDR3 sequence is 15 residues long. The trim removed 3 bases at V and 3 bases at J, leaving 7 bases unmatched. Germline V gene lookup returns CDR1 GTSNPN and CDR2 SVGIG (reference sequence). The CDR3 loop reads CAWRDSGVHYNEQFF. DNA for the CDR3: TGTGCCTGGAGGGATAGCGGGGTCCACTACAATGAGCAGTTCTTC.

The V and J genes are TRBV19 and TRBJ2-2, with 10 bases aligning to TRBD2. The ends lost 10 bases at V and 2 bases at J; junction bases unmatched: 4. Germline CDR1 LNHDA, CDR2 SQIVND (reference sequence). The CDR3 has 14 amino acids. In DNA form, the CDR3 reads TGTGCCACTTCTAGCGGGAGAAACACCGGGGAGCTGTTTTTT. As protein: CATSSGRNTGELFF.

CDR3 DNA sequence: TGTGCCAGTAGTATAGACCTCCTTCGGGGAGGCTACACCTTC. The encoded protein is CASSIDLLRGGYTF. The chain uses TRBV19 and TRBJ1-2; D gene ambiguous. Germline values: CDR1 LNHDA, CDR2 SQIVND (reference sequence). The V and J ends lost 0 bases and 8 bases respectively, with 13 bases between them. The CDR3 contains 14 residues.